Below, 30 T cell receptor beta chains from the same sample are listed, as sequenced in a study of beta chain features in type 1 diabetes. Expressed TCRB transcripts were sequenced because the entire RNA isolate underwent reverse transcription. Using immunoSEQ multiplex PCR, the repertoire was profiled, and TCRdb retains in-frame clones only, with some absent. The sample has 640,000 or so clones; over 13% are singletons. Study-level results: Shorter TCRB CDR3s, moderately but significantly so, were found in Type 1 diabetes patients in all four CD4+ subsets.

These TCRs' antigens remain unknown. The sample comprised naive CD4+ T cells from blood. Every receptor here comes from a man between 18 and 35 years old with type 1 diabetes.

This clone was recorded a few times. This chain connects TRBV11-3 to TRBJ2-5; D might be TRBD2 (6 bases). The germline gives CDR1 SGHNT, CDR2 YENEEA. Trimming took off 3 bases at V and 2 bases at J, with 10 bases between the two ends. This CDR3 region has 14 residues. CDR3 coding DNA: TGTGCCAGCAGCTTCGGCGGGGCTCAAGAGACCCAGTACTTC. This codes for CASSFGGAQETQYF. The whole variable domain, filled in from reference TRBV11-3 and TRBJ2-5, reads EAGVVQSPRYKIIEKKQPVAFWCNPISGHNTLYWYLQNLGQGPELLIRYENEEAVDDSQLPKDRFSAERLKGVDSTLKIQPAELGDSAVYLCASSFGGAQETQYFGPGTRLLVL.

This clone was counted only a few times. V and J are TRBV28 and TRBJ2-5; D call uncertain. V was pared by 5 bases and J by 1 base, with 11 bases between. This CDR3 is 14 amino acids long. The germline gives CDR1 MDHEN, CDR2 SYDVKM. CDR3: CASSPLALQETQYF. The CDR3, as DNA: TGTGCCAGCAGTCCCCTGGCCCTCCAAGAGACCCAGTACTTC.

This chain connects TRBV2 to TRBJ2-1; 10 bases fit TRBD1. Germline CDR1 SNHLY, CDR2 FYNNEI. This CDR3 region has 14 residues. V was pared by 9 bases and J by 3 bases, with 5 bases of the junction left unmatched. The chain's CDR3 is CASTDRGLYNEQFF. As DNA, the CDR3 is TGTGCCAGTACCGACAGGGGGCTCTACAATGAGCAGTTCTTC.

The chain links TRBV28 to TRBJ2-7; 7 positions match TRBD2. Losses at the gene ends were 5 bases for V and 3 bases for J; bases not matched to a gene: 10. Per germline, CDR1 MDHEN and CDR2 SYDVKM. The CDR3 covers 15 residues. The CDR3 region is CASSLPGTMFYEQYF. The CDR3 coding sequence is TGTGCCAGCAGTCTGCCCGGGACTATGTTCTACGAGCAGTACTTC.

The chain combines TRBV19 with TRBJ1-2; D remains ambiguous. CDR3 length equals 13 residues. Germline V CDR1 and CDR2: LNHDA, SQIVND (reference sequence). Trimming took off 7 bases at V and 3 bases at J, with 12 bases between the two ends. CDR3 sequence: CASKMTGDYGYTF. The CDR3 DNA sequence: TGTGCCAGTAAGATGACCGGGGACTATGGCTACACCTTC.

DNA for the CDR3: TGTGCCAGCAGCCTACGTCTGGCGGGCCTTGAGACGCAGTATTTT. This codes for CASSLRLAGLETQYF. The rearrangement links TRBV14 to TRBJ2-3, with D possibly being TRBD2 (5 bases). The CDR3 length is 15 residues. V lost 4 bases and J 9 bases, leaving 20 bases between the germline ends. Per germline, CDR1 SGHDN and CDR2 FVKESK.

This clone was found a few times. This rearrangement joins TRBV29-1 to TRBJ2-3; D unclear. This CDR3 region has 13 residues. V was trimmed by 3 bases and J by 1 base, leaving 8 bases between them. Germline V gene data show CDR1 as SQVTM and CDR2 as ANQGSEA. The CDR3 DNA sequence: TGCAGCGTTGACCCAGGCGGCACAGATACGCAGTATTTT. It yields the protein CSVDPGGTDTQYF.

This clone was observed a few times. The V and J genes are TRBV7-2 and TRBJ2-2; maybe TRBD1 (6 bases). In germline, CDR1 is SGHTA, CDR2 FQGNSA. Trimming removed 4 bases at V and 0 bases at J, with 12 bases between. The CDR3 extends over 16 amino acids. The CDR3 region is CASSSTGYSNTGELFF. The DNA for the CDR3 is TGTGCCAGCAGCTCTACAGGGTATTCGAACACCGGGGAGCTGTTTTTT.

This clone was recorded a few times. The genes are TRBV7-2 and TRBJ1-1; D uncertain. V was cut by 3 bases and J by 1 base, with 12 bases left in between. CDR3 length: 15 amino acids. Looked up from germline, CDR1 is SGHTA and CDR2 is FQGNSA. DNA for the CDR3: TGTGCCAGCAGCTTTATGCCCACACGGAACACTGAAGCTTTCTTT. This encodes CASSFMPTRNTEAFF. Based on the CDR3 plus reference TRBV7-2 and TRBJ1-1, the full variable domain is GAGVSQSPSNKVTEKGKDVELRCDPISGHTALYWYRQSLGQGLEFLIYFQGNSAPDKSGLPSDRFSAERTGGSVSTLTIQRTQQEDSAVYLCASSFMPTRNTEAFFGQGTRLTVV.

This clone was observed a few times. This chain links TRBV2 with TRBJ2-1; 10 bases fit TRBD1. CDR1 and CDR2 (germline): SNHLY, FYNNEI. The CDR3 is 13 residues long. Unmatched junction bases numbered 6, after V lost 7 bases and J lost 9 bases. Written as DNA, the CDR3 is TGTGCCAGCATGCGGGACAGGGGAATTGAGCAGTTCTTC. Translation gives CASMRDRGIEQFF.

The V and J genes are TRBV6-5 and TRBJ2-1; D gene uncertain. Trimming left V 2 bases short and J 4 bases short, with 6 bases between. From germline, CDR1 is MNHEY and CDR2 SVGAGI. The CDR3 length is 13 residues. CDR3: CASSYTEYNEQFF. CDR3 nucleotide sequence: TGTGCCAGCAGTTACACAGAGTACAATGAGCAGTTCTTC.

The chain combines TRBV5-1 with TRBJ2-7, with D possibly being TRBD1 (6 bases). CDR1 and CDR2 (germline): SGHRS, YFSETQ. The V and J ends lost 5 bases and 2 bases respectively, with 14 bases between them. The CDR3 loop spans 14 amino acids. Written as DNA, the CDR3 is TGCGCCAGCAGGGTAGGCTGGACAGCCTACGAGCAGTACTTC. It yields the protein CASRVGWTAYEQYF.

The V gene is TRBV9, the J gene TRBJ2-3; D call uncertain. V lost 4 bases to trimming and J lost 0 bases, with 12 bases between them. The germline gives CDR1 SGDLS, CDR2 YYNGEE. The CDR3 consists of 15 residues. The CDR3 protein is CASSSPSRSTDTQYF. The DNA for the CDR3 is TGTGCCAGCAGCTCTCCCTCCAGGAGCACAGATACGCAGTATTTT.

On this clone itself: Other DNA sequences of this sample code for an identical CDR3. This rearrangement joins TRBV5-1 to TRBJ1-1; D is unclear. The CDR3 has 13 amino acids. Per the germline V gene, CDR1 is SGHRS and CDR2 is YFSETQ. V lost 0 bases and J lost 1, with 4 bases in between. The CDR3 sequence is CASSLGTNTEAFF. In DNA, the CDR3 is TGCGCCAGCAGCTTGGGAACGAACACTGAAGCTTTCTTT.

DNA for the CDR3: TGTGCCAGCAGCCCCCGAACGTCGGGGTACACTGAAGCTTTCTTT. It yields the protein CASSPRTSGYTEAFF. This chain connects TRBV5-4 to TRBJ1-1; D not resolved. In germline, CDR1 is SGHNT, CDR2 YYREEE (reference sequence). V lost 4 bases, J lost 3 bases, and 16 bases lay in between. The CDR3 has 15 amino acids.

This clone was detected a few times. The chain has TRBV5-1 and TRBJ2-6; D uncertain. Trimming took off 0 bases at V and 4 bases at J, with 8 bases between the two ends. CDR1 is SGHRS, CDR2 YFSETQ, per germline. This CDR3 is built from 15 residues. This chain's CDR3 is CASSLARPGANVLTF. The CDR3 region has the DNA TGCGCCAGCAGCTTGGCCAGACCCGGGGCCAACGTCCTGACTTTC.

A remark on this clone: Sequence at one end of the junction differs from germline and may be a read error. The CDR3: CASSQDLRDLALF. The DNA for the CDR3 is TGCGCCAGCAGCCAAGATCTGAGGGACTTAGCGCTCTTC. The chain has TRBV4-3 and TRBJ2-1; D might be TRBD2 (6 bases). This CDR3 has 13 amino acids. From germline, CDR1 is LGHNA and CDR2 YSLEER.

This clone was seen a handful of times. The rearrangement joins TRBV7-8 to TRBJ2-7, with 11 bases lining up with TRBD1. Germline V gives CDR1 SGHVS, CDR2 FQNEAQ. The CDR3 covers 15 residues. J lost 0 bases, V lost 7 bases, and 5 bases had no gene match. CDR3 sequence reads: CASTGQGETSYEQYF. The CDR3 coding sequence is TGTGCCAGCACGGGACAGGGGGAGACCTCCTACGAGCAGTACTTC.

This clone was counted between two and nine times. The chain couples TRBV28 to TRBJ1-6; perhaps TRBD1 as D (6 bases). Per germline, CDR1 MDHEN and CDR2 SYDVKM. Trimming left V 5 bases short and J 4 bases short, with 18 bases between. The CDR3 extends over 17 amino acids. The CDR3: CASSPWDNFPYNSPLHF. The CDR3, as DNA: TGTGCCAGCAGTCCCTGGGACAACTTTCCTTATAATTCACCCCTCCACTTT.

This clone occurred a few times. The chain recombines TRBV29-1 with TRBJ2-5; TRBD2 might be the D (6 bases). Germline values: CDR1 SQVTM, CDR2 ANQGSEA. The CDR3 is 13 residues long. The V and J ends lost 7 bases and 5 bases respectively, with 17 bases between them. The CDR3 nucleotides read TGCAGCGGAATAACGACTGGGGGGGAGACCCAGTACTTC. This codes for CSGITTGGETQYF.

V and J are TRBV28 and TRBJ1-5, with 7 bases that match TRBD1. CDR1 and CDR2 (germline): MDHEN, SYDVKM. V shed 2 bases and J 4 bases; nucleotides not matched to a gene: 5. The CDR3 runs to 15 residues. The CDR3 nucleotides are TGTGCCAGCAGTTTACCTGACAGGGCAAATCAGCCCCAGCATTTT. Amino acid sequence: CASSLPDRANQPQHF.

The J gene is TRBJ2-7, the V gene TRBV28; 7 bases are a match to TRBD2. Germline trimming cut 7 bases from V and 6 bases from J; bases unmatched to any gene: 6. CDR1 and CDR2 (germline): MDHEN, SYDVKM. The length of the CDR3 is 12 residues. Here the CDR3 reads CASISGGTEQYF. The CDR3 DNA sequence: TGTGCCAGCATTTCGGGGGGTACCGAGCAGTACTTC. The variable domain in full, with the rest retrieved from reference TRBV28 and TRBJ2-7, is DVKVTQSSRYLVKRTGEKVFLECVQDMDHENMFWYRQDPGLGLRLIYFSYDVKMKEKGDIPEGYSVSREKKERFSLILESASTNQTSMYLCASISGGTEQYFGPGTRLTVT.

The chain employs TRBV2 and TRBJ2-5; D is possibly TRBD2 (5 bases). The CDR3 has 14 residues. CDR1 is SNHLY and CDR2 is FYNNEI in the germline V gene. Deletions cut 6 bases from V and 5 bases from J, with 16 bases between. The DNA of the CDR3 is TGTGCCAGCAGAATGACTGGGAGCCCGGAGACCCAGTACTTC. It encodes CASRMTGSPETQYF.

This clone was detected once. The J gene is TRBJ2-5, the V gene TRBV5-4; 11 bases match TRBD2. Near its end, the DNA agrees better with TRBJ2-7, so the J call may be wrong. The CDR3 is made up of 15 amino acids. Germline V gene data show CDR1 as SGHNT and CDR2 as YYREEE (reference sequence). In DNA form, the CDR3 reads TGTGCCAGCAGGAAAGAGACTAGCGGGGCCTACGAGCAGTACTTC. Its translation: CASRKETSGAYEQYF.

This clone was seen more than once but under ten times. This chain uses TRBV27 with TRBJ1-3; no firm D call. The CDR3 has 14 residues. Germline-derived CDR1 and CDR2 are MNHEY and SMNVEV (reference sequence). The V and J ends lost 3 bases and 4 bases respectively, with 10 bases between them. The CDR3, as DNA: TGTGCCAGCAGTTTGCGTGGGTACGGAAACACCATATATTTT. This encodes CASSLRGYGNTIYF.

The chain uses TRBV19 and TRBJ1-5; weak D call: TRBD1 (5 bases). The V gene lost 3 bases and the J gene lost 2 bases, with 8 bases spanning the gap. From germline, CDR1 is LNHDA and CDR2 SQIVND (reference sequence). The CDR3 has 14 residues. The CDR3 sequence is CASSIDSGNQPQHF. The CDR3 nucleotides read TGTGCCAGTAGTATCGACAGCGGCAATCAGCCCCAGCATTTT.

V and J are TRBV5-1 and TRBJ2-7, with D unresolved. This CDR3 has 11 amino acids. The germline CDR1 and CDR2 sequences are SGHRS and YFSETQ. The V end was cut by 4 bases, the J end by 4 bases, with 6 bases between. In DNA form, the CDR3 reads TGCGCCAGCAGCCAGAGTTACGAGCAGTACTTC. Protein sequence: CASSQSYEQYF.

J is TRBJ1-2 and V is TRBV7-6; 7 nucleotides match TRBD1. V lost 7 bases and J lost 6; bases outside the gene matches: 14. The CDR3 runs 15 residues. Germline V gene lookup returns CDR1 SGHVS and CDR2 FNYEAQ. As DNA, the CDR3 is TGTGCCAGCACCCCCCGGAGGGGACAGTTGGATGGCTACACCTTC. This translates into CASTPRRGQLDGYTF. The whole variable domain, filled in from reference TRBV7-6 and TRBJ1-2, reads GAGVSQSPRYKVTKRGQDVALRCDPISGHVSLYWYRQALGQGPEFLTYFNYEAQQDKSGLPNDRFSAERPEGSISTLTIQRTEQRDSAMYRCASTPRRGQLDGYTFGSGTRLTVV.

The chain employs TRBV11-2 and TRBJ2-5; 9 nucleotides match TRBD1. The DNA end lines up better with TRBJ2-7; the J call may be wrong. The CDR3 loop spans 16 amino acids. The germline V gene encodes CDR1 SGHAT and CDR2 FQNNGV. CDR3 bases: TGTGCCAGCAGCCCCCCCGGGACAGGGAGGTCGCCCGAGCAGTACTTC. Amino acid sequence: CASSPPGTGRSPEQYF.

The CDR3 loop reads CATSLKSYNEQFF. CDR3 in DNA: TGTGCCACCAGCCTCAAGTCCTACAATGAGCAGTTCTTC. The chain links TRBV15 to TRBJ2-1; D ambiguous. The CDR3 is 13 amino acids. CDR1 and CDR2 from the germline V gene are LNHNV and YYDKDF (reference sequence). V lost 5 bases to trimming and J lost 1 base, with 6 bases between them.